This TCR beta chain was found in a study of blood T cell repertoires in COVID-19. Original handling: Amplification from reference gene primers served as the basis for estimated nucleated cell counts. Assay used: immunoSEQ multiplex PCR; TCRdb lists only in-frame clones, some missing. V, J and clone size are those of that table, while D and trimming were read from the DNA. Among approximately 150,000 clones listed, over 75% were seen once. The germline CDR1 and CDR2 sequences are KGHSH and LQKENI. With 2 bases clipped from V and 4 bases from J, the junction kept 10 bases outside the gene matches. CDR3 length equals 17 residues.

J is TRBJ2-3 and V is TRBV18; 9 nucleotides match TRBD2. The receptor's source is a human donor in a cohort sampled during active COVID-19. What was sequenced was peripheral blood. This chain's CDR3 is CASSPRYSGSQADTQYF. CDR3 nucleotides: TGTGCCAGCTCACCAAGGTATAGCGGGAGCCAAGCAGATACGCAGTATTTT.